The clone carrying this T cell receptor beta chain was observed once. TCRdb's table, derived via immunoSEQ multiplex PCR, lists solely in-frame clones and lacks some. The sample carries about 50,000 clones, approximately 71% recorded once. The source of the sample is a study of T cell clones after liver transplantation. Study as a whole: A pre-transplant mixed lymphocyte reaction with TCRbeta sequencing defined graft-donor-reactive clones followed in post-transplant blood. Apart from a few HCV-positive recipients, transplants were for non-autoimmune, non-viral reasons. Standard immunosuppression, with no induction, continued until 12-24 months after transplant. Timepoints were pre-transplant, pre-withdrawal, and after withdrawal was completed or failed.

V lost 8 bases, J lost 4 bases, and 19 bases lay in between. The CDR3 has 15 amino acids. Germline-derived CDR1 and CDR2 are LNHDA and SQIVND (reference sequence). This sample comprised CD4+ T cells from blood, obtained less than 70 months after liver transplant. This rearrangement joins TRBV19 to TRBJ2-3; D is perhaps TRBD2 (7 bases). The receptor's source is a human patient who received a liver transplant. Part of the T cells may come from the graft donor. CDR3 residues: CASAGGQGRSDTQYF. The CDR3 nucleotides read TGTGCCAGTGCCGGGGGGCAGGGTCGGTCAGATACGCAGTATTTT.